This T cell receptor (beta chain) emerged from a study of cytomegalovirus exposure and HLA in healthy donors. Study-level findings and limits: Later analysis demonstrated an association between a missense DCLRE1C variant and TCR beta V- and J-gene trimming. In a later analysis, compared with equally common non-associated chains, HLA-associated beta chains were more expanded.

PCR was performed using 60 Vbeta and 13 Jbeta primers. Profiling relied on immunoSEQ multiplex PCR, and the TCRdb table lists in-frame clones only, not all of them. The sample gives 110,000 to 150,000 clones, around 80% of which show up once; less than 3% is in the top ten. Points on this clone: The antigen remains unidentified.

Trimming removed 5 bases from V and 0 bases from J, with 14 bases in between. Germline V gene data show CDR1 as SGHRS and CDR2 as YFSETQ. The CDR3 totals 15 residues. The sequenced material came from PBMCs. The J gene is TRBJ1-1, the V gene TRBV5-1; perhaps TRBD1 as D (6 bases). This receptor was obtained from a female donor in good health and CMV-seronegative. The DNA of the CDR3 is TGCGCCAGCAGTTGGGGAGGGGGATTGAACACTGAAGCTTTCTTT. Translation gives CASSWGGGLNTEAFF.